Listed here are 8 T cell receptor beta chains from one sample, sequenced in a study of CD8+CD57+ T cells in acquired aplastic anemia. CDR3 and TCR beta VDJ profiling relied on genomic DNA as the template. A single record per CDR3 protein comes from TCRdb applying MiXCR to the reads. The repertoire holds 55,000 to 80,000 distinct CDR3 sequences, with 50% to 55% as singletons. Sequences were obtained from sorted CD4+, CD8+, or CD8+CD57+ T cells (not recorded which) from PBMCs. These receptors were taken from a human donor in good health, serving as a control.

The gene calls are TRBV12-3 or TRBV12-4 and TRBJ2-3; TRBD2 matches at 8 bases. With 5 bases clipped from V and 2 bases from J, the junction kept 18 bases outside the gene matches. The CDR3 is 19 residues long. This chain's CDR3 is CASSPGQRELSFVTDTQYF. CDR3 DNA sequence: TGTGCCAGCAGTCCTGGCCAGCGGGAGTTGAGTTTTGTCACAGATACGCAGTATTTT.

The chain carries TRBV24-1 and TRBJ1-2, with D unresolved. Trimming took off 1 base at V and 6 bases at J, with 11 bases between the two ends. The length of the CDR3 is 14 residues. Germline V gene data show CDR1 as KGHDR and CDR2 as SFDVKD. The CDR3 DNA is TGTGCCACCAGTGATTTCGGGGATGGGAATGGCTACACCTTC. Residues: CATSDFGDGNGYTF.

Concerning this clonotype itself: This may come from a read error, since a much larger clone is one base off. The rearrangement uses TRBV9 and TRBJ2-7, with TRBD1 identical over 10 bases. The CDR3 length is 13 residues. The germline V gene encodes CDR1 SGDLS and CDR2 YYNGEE. The CDR3 DNA follows: TGTGCCGGCAGCCAAGGGGACAGGGGCGAGCAGTACTTC. It specifies CAGSQGDRGEQYF.

Ten or more counts support this clonotype. This rearrangement joins TRBV19 to TRBJ1-3, with a tentative D call TRBD1 (5 bases). The CDR3 totals 18 residues. Trimming took off 9 bases at V and 0 bases at J, with 24 bases between the two ends. Per germline, CDR1 LNHDA and CDR2 SQIVND (reference sequence). The CDR3 reads CASNPQGPPGYSGNTIYF. The CDR3 coding sequence is TGTGCCAGCAACCCCCAGGGACCCCCAGGGTACTCTGGAAACACCATATATTTT.

This clonotype has at least ten counts. This chain links TRBV6-1 with TRBJ1-6; tentatively, D is TRBD1 (6 bases). Trimming pared 6 bases from V and 1 base from J, leaving 16 bases between. Germline V gene lookup returns CDR1 MNHNS and CDR2 SASEGT. CDR3 length equals 17 residues. The CDR3 region has the DNA TGTGCCAGCAGCCATCGGACAGCAGTTTCCTATAATTCACCCCTCCACTTT. Translating it yields CASSHRTAVSYNSPLHF.

The rearrangement joins TRBV24-1 to TRBJ2-1; D is perhaps TRBD1 or TRBD2 (7 bases each). Trimming removed 9 bases at V and 10 bases at J, with 21 bases between. Per germline, CDR1 KGHDR and CDR2 SFDVKD. The CDR3 totals 14 residues. The chain's CDR3 is CATGRREAQGEQFF. The DNA of the CDR3 is TGTGCCACCGGTAGACGGGAGGCACAGGGGGAGCAGTTCTTC.

In its sample, this clonotype was seen many times. V gene TRBV6-2 or TRBV6-3 combines with J gene TRBJ2-5; TRBD2 matches 10 bases. The CDR3 spans 15 residues. The trim removed 2 bases at V and 2 bases at J, leaving 2 bases unmatched. Germline V gene sequence: CDR1 MNHEY, CDR2 SVGEGT. The CDR3 here is CASSYPTSGQETQYF. CDR3 coding DNA: TGTGCCAGCAGTTACCCGACTAGCGGGCAAGAGACCCAGTACTTC.

This rearrangement joins TRBV2 to TRBJ1-2; possibly TRBD1 for D (5 bases). With 11 bases removed from V and 0 bases from J, the gap between germline ends came to 16 bases. Per the germline V gene, CDR1 is SNHLY and CDR2 is FYNNEI. The CDR3 is 14 residues long. CDR3 coding DNA: TGTGCCGGCAATAGACAGTCTGCTAACTATGGCTACACCTTC. Amino acid sequence: CAGNRQSANYGYTF. The variable domain in full, with the rest retrieved from reference TRBV2 and TRBJ1-2, is EPEVTQTPSHQVTQMGQEVILRCVPISNHLYFYWYRQILGQKVEFLVSFYNNEISEKSEIFDDQFSVERPDGSNFTLKIRSTKLEDSAMYFCAGNRQSANYGYTFGSGTRLTVV.